The present T cell receptor (beta chain) was sequenced within a study of blood T cell repertoires in COVID-19 (dated by TCRdb to about 2020). In terms of the full investigation: Samples from collaborators originated in the United States, Italy and Spain and spanned both the acute and convalescent phases of COVID-19. The prospective study material was composed of cDNA or gDNA derived from T cells, B-cell-depleted T cells, or PBMCs. The dataset comprised deeply sampled blood TCRbeta repertoires from subjects exposed to, actively infected with, or recovered from COVID-19. The repertoires were released in a freely available public database meant as a resource for research on the immune response to SARS-CoV-2. The samples were drawn from two sources: the first 160 participants of the ongoing ImmuneRACE study, and 950 to 1,500 subjects contributed by 6 global collaborators. Sample metadata almost always included a de-identified subject ID, COVID-19 status, age in years and sex. Where available, HLA class I and class II types were taken from metadata supplied by the sample provider and were not determined by assay-based typing. Findings and caveats that apply to the study as a whole: The quantity of clinical and demographic metadata differed by source and by participant and was supplied without curation.

Between the V and J ends, shortened by 2 bases and 2 bases respectively, the junction contains 10 bases. From the cysteine through the phenylalanine, the CDR3 covers 15 amino acids. CDR3 DNA is the only sequence kept; it has 45 bases, read in frame from the first base. Via the germline V gene, CDR1 is MGHRA and CDR2 YSYEKL. This clone was detected a few times. Its antigen target is currently unknown. Per-base qualities were not stored, and no clone one base away is much larger. The immunoSEQ Assay, a bias-controlled multiplex PCR, was used to amplify TCRbeta CDR3 regions from genomic DNA. Concerning the study's data processing: Nucleated cell counts per sample were estimated from amplification of reference gene primers within the assay. To quantify the absolute abundance of each unique TCRbeta CDR3 rearrangement, sequence reads were collapsed and filtered. Productive Simpson clonality was computed per sample as the square root of Simpson's diversity index over productive rearrangements. Not all clones reach the TCRdb copy of this immuneACCESS table, which keeps in-frame sequences only. Checked studies attribute under half of the gap to unresolved V genes and leave the rest unexplained. Clone size and the V and J calls come from that table; the DNA yielded D and trimming. The sample table shows around 140,000 clones, and around 80% are seen once. The ten top clones hold more than 1.5% of the sample.

Each collaborating institution followed its own protocols to collect whole blood in K2EDTA tubes. For TCRbeta analysis, collaborator samples were shipped as frozen whole blood, as isolated PBMCs, or as DNA extracted from either sample type. The rearrangement joined TRBV4-1 to TRBJ2-1; a tentative D call is TRBD2 (5 bases match). The specimen was peripheral blood. The sequence was obtained from a woman aged 55-69 years with acute or convalescent COVID-19. The CDR3 amino acid sequence is: CASSQRAGTYNEQFF. The DNA reads as follows: TGCGCCAGCAGCCAACGGGCCGGGACCTACAATGAGCAGTTCTTC.